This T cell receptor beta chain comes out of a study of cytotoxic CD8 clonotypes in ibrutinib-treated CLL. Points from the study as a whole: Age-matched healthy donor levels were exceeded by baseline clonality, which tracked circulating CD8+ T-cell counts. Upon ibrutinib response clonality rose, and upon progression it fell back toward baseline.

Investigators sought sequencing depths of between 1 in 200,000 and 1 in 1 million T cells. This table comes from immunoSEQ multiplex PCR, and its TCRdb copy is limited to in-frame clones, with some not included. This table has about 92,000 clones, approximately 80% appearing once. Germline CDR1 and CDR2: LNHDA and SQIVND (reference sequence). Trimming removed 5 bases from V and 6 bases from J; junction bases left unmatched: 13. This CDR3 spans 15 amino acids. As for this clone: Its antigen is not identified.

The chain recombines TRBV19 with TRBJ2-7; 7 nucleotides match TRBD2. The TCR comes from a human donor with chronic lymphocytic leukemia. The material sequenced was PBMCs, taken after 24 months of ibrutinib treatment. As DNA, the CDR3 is TGTGCCAGTAGTTTCTCTAGCGGAGGGGCCTTCGAGCAGTACTTC. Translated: CASSFSSGGAFEQYF.